This TCR beta chain originates from a study of cytomegalovirus exposure and HLA in healthy donors. This CDR3 spans 14 amino acids. CDR1 and CDR2 (germline): SGHTA, FQGTGA. The ends were cut back, 5 bases at V and 5 bases at J, with 15 bases in the middle. 60 Vbeta and 13 Jbeta primers were used in PCR. Assay used: immunoSEQ multiplex PCR; TCRdb lists only in-frame clones, some missing. This table has about 140,000 clones, 75% appearing once. The chain couples TRBV7-3 to TRBJ1-2, with D perhaps TRBD1 (5 bases). The receptor comes from a man in his forties in good health and CMV-seronegative. What was sequenced was PBMCs. The CDR3 nucleotides read TGTGCCAGCAGCAGACTGGGCAGGGATTATGGCTACACCTTC. This translates into CASSRLGRDYGYTF.